This TCR beta chain was recovered during a study of shared clonotypes between healthy human individuals. The wider study: Used for every donor were three CD4 naive, three CD4 memory, two CD8 naive and one CD8 memory plate. Study-wide findings and caveats: The sampled material consisted only of blood, and tissue repertoires are likely to differ. Naive subsets generally had larger estimated richness than memory subsets.

CDR1 and CDR2 from the germline V gene are SGHRS and YFSETQ. The CDR3 consists of 16 residues. The V and J ends lost 3 bases and 5 bases respectively, with 21 bases between them. The test was conducted at deep level. This table comes from immunoSEQ multiplex PCR, and its TCRdb copy is limited to in-frame clones, with some not included. The data show under 1,900,000 clones, less than 99% seen once. In the case of this clone: Its matching antigen is unknown.

This receptor was obtained from a man aged 25-45 years in good health. Sequences were obtained from naive CD4+ T cells sorted from blood. This sample's subset: CD45RA+ positively selected. The chain has TRBV5-1 and TRBJ2-7; the D is unclear. Here the CDR3 reads CASSYIRWQDGDEQYF. CDR3 DNA sequence: TGCGCCAGCAGCTACATACGGTGGCAGGACGGCGACGAGCAGTACTTC.